This TCR beta chain is from a study of T cell changes during pregnancy in multiple sclerosis. The method was immunoSEQ multiplex PCR; TCRdb's version includes in-frame clones alone and lacks a portion of them. Of approximately 70,000 clones listed, 75% to 95% were seen once; the top ten hold approximately 2.4%. The length of the CDR3 is 18 residues. The V and J genes are TRBV1 and TRBJ2-7; TRBD1, the table's D call, was not compared with the DNA. TRBV1 is a pseudogene. The sequence was collected from a female donor with multiple sclerosis, enrolled in a pregnancy study. This sample comprised peripheral blood, obtained in the first trimester of pregnancy. The CDR3: CTSSHSVYEGQVTYEQYF. CDR3 sequence (DNA): TGCACCAGCAGCCATTCAGTGTACGAGGGACAGGTAACCTACGAGCAGTACTTC.